This is a list of T cell receptor beta chains from one sample in a study of T cell changes during pregnancy in multiple sclerosis. This table comes from immunoSEQ multiplex PCR, and its TCRdb copy is limited to in-frame clones, with some not included. The sample has around 50,000 clones; 92% are singletons. The material was CD4+ T cells from peripheral blood mononuclear cells, obtained in the third trimester of pregnancy. The receptors shown here come from a female donor with multiple sclerosis, enrolled in a pregnancy study. Each CDR3 is given with its conserved first and last residue. Fields, in order: clone size, V gene, J gene, D gene, CDR3 protein, CDR3 DNA. A D gene is named only where the DNA matches it firmly. For some rows the clone size is stated as once, few or many, or as a class when expanded; others skip it.

>NA|TRBV6-1|TRBJ1-3|NA
CASSEYVGNTIYF
TGTGCCAGCAGTGAATATGTAGGAAACACCATATATTTT
>NA|TRBV7-3|TRBJ1-2|NA
CASALSANYGYTF
TGTGCCAGCGCACTATCCGCTAACTATGGCTACACCTTC
>NA|TRBV5-6|TRBJ2-1|NA
CASSDGKGGSSYNEQFF
TGTGCCAGCAGCGACGGGAAGGGTGGGAGCTCCTACAATGAGCAGTTCTTC
>NA|TRBV7-9|TRBJ1-1|NA
CASSLKVGGNTEAFF
TGTGCCAGCAGCTTAAAGGTTGGCGGGAACACTGAAGCTTTCTTT
>NA|TRBV6-6|TRBJ1-1|NA
CASSAIRLRRVTEAFF
TGTGCCAGCAGCGCCATACGTCTTAGAAGAGTCACTGAAGCTTTCTTT
>NA|TRBV6-1|TRBJ2-1|NA
CASQSLVYREQFF
TGTGCCAGCCAATCCCTAGTGTACCGTGAGCAGTTCTTC
>NA|TRBV14|TRBJ1-3|NA
CASSQAGVHTIYF
TGTGCCAGCAGCCAAGCCGGGGTACACACCATATATTTT
>NA|TRBV27|TRBJ2-7|NA
CASAEDTSYEQYF
TGTGCCAGCGCCGAGGACACGTCCTACGAGCAGTACTTC
>NA|TRBV30|TRBJ2-7|NA
CAWSHYEQYF
TGTGCCTGGAGTCATTACGAGCAGTACTTC
>NA|TRBV6-6|TRBJ1-2|NA
CASSRPGSNYGYTF
TGTGCCAGCAGTCGACCAGGGTCGAACTATGGCTACACCTTC
>few|TRBV7-9|TRBJ1-1|TRBD1
CASSLTGGTEAFF
TGTGCCAGCAGCCTAACAGGGGGCACTGAAGCTTTCTTT
>NA|TRBV6-5|TRBJ2-7|NA
CASSLEGSSYEQYF
TGTGCCAGCAGTTTGGAGGGATCCTCCTACGAGCAGTACTTC
>NA|TRBV18|TRBJ1-4|NA
CASSPGGRTNEKLFF
TGTGCCAGCTCACCGGGAGGTAGGACTAATGAAAAACTGTTTTTT
>NA|TRBV15|TRBJ2-3|TRBD1
CATSRPGQGGTDTQYF
TGTGCCACCAGCAGACCGGGACAGGGGGGCACGGATACGCAGTATTTT
>NA|TRBV7-2|TRBJ1-5|NA
CASRKQGGNQPQHF
TGTGCCAGCAGAAAACAAGGAGGCAATCAGCCCCAGCATTTT
>NA|TRBV5-1|TRBJ1-6|NA
CASSSRTALEPLHF
TGCGCCAGCAGCTCGAGGACAGCCCTAGAACCCCTCCACTTT
>NA|TRBV19|TRBJ1-1|NA
CASSFPGRTEAFF
TGTGCCAGTAGTTTCCCAGGGAGGACTGAAGCTTTCTTT
>NA|TRBV7-9|TRBJ1-6|TRBD1
CASRQAGQGNSPLHF
TGTGCCAGCAGACAGGCGGGACAGGGAAATTCACCCCTCCACTTT
>NA|TRBV4-2|TRBJ2-1|TRBD2
CASSLGGTSGGAYEQFF
TGTGCCAGCAGCCTCGGTGGGACTAGCGGGGGGGCCTATGAGCAGTTCTTC
>NA|TRBV25-1|TRBJ1-2|TRBD1
CASSRQGAYGYTF
TGTGCCAGCAGCAGACAGGGGGCCTATGGCTACACCTTC
>NA|TRBV18|TRBJ2-2|TRBD2
CASSRSGGTGELFF
TGTGCCAGCTCCCGATCGGGGGGCACCGGGGAGCTGTTTTTT
>NA|TRBV10-1|TRBJ2-7|NA
CASSESSYEQYF
TGCGCCAGCAGTGAGTCTAGCTACGAGCAGTACTTC
>NA|TRBV5-6|TRBJ1-2|NA
CASSLEGLQADYTF
TGTGCCAGCAGCTTGGAGGGACTACAGGCGGATTACACCTTC
>NA|TRBV19|TRBJ1-5|TRBD1
CASNYRGGHQPQHF
TGTGCCAGTAACTACAGGGGAGGTCATCAGCCCCAGCATTTT
>NA|TRBV7-2|TRBJ1-6|NA
CASRRDGGSYNSPLHF
TGTGCCAGCAGGCGGGACGGGGGGTCCTATAATTCACCCCTCCACTTT
>NA|TRBV5-6|TRBJ1-1|TRBD1
CASSLPTGGLTEAFF
TGTGCCAGCAGCTTACCGACAGGGGGCTTGACTGAAGCTTTCTTT
>NA|TRBV4-1|TRBJ2-3|NA
CASSQGLDTQYF
TGCGCCAGCAGCCAAGGTCTGGATACGCAGTATTTT
>NA|TRBV4-1|TRBJ2-2|TRBD2
CASSQGIIRRGITGELFF
TGCGCCAGCAGCCAAGGGATCATACGGCGGGGGATCACCGGGGAGCTGTTTTTT
>NA|TRBV7-9|TRBJ1-2|TRBD1
CASSFQGQGDYGYTF
TGTGCCAGCAGCTTTCAAGGACAGGGGGACTATGGCTACACCTTC
>few|TRBV27|TRBJ2-7|NA
CATRVGVGGSYEQYF
TGTGCCACCAGGGTAGGGGTAGGGGGATCCTACGAGCAGTACTTC
>NA|TRBV7-3|TRBJ1-1|NA
CASSLTRGEFTEAFF
TGTGCCAGCAGCTTAACAAGGGGCGAGTTCACTGAAGCTTTCTTT
>NA|TRBV7-9|TRBJ2-3|NA
CASSLARGTQYF
TGTGCCAGCAGCTTAGCGCGGGGTACGCAGTATTTT